The T cell receptor beta chain described here comes from a study of blood T cell repertoires in COVID-19. The V gene's germline CDR1 is LNHDA and CDR2 SQIVND (reference sequence). CDR3 size: 16 residues. Unmatched junction bases numbered 5, after V lost 5 bases and J lost 0 bases. The assay was immunoSEQ multiplex PCR, and TCRdb's table has in-frame clones only and misses some. The table has approximately 200,000 clones, approximately 90% seen once. The chain recombines TRBV19 with TRBJ2-7; 12 bases map to TRBD2. The origin of this receptor is a man aged 55-75 years who had recovered from COVID-19. Material for sequencing was peripheral blood. CDR3 DNA: TGTGCCAGTAGTGGCCGGACTAGCGGGAACTCCTACGAGCAGTACTTC. Protein: CASSGRTSGNSYEQYF.